These 17 T cell receptor beta chains share one sample of origin, sequenced in a study of identical twins. TCRdb redid the calling of the 5' RACE reads with MiXCR, one entry per CDR3 protein. The table lists fewer than 250,000 distinct CDR3 sequences, about 7% of them singletons, with 3.5% to 4% in the top ten. This sample was also put to use in a study of yellow fever vaccine responses in identical twins.

The specimen was memory (CD45RO+) T cells sorted from blood. These receptors all stem from a woman aged 18-30 years in good health.

The chain has TRBV7-8 and TRBJ2-1; possibly TRBD2 for D (5 bases). This CDR3 is 15 amino acids long. Trimming took 3 bases from V and 0 from J, leaving 9 bases between them. CDR1 and CDR2 from the germline V gene are SGHVS and FQNEAQ. In DNA, the CDR3 is TGTGCCAGCAGCTTTAGCGAGAGCTCCTACAATGAGCAGTTCTTC. Translation gives CASSFSESSYNEQFF. Full variable domain (rest looked up from reference TRBV7-8 and TRBJ2-1): GAGVSQSPRYKVAKRGQDVALRCDPISGHVSLFWYQQALGQGPEFLTYFQNEAQLDKSGLPSDRFFAERPEGSVSTLKIQRTQQEDSAVYLCASSFSESSYNEQFFGPGTRLTVL.

This chain connects TRBV10-3 to TRBJ2-2; D may be TRBD1 (6 bases). The CDR3 spans 16 residues. Germline V gene sequence: CDR1 ENHRY, CDR2 SYGVKD. Trimming left V 11 bases short and J 2 bases short, with 21 bases between. CDR3 nucleotide sequence: TGTGCCGCCGCCCCTCGAGGGGGATTAAACACCGGGGAGCTGTTTTTT. This sequence encodes CAAAPRGGLNTGELFF.

This clonotype appeared a single time. V gene TRBV12-3 or TRBV12-4 combines with J gene TRBJ2-4; possibly TRBD2 for D (6 bases). The V end was cut by 11 bases, the J end by 1 base, with 30 bases between. There are 19 residues in the CDR3. The DNA of the CDR3 is TGTGCCTTCTGCTTGCGAACATGGGACTCACAATGGGCCAAAAACATTCAGTACTTC. It specifies CAFCLRTWDSQWAKNIQYF.

This clonotype occurred many times. The rearrangement uses TRBV5-5 and TRBJ1-5, with D maybe TRBD1 (6 bases). Between the trimmed V and J ends, which lost 4 bases and 4 bases, there was a span of 18 bases. The germline gives CDR1 SGHKS, CDR2 YYEKEE (reference sequence). The CDR3 is 16 residues long. The chain's CDR3 is CASSILAGGANQPQHF. CDR3 coding DNA: TGTGCCAGCAGCATACTAGCGGGGGGGGCTAATCAGCCCCAGCATTTT. The variable domain in full, with the rest retrieved from reference TRBV5-5 and TRBJ1-5, is DAGVTQSPTHLIKTRGQQVTLRCSPISGHKSVSWYQQVLGQGPQFIFQYYEKEERGRGNFPDRFSARQFPNYSSELNVNALLLGDSALYLCASSILAGGANQPQHFGDGTRLSIL.

In its sample, this clonotype was seen a few times. The chain employs TRBV25-1 and TRBJ1-1; 11 bases agree with TRBD1. V lost 1 base and J lost 3; bases outside the gene matches: 10. The CDR3 has 18 residues. Germline V lookup: CDR1 MGHDK, CDR2 SYGVNS. The CDR3 DNA reads as TGTGCCAGCAGTGAATCCCCCGGACAGGGGGCCTGGGACACTGAAGCTTTCTTT. It yields the protein CASSESPGQGAWDTEAFF.

This clonotype came up a few times. This chain links TRBV28 with TRBJ2-6, with 8 bases fitting TRBD1. CDR1 and CDR2 (germline): MDHEN, SYDVKM. V gave up 6 bases and J gave up 1 base; unmatched junction bases: 14. The CDR3 contains 19 residues. Written as DNA, the CDR3 is TGTGCCAGCAGCTCTTTCCCCGGACAGGGTTCTTCTGGGGCCAACGTCCTGACTTTC. Encoded protein: CASSSFPGQGSSGANVLTF.

This clonotype was observed at least ten times. This rearrangement joins TRBV12-3 or TRBV12-4 to TRBJ2-7; tentative D call: TRBD1 (5 bases). This CDR3 has 15 residues. Trimming took 2 bases from V and 0 from J, leaving 11 bases between them. Here the CDR3 reads CASSLNRGSSYEQYF. Written as DNA, the CDR3 is TGTGCCAGCAGTTTAAATAGGGGCAGCTCCTACGAGCAGTACTTC.

The chain carries TRBV7-2 and TRBJ2-6; unclear D gene. Trimming took 5 bases from V and 1 from J, leaving 12 bases between them. The CDR3 consists of 16 residues. Germline loops: CDR1 SGHTA, CDR2 FQGNSA. CDR3 residues: CASSPRPGSGANVLTF. The CDR3 nucleotides are TGTGCCAGCAGCCCAAGGCCGGGTTCTGGGGCCAACGTCCTGACTTTC.

V and J are TRBV2 and TRBJ1-6; tentative D call: TRBD1 (5 bases). This CDR3 region has 15 residues. Germline assignment: CDR1 SNHLY and CDR2 FYNNEI. The ends were cut back, 6 bases at V and 8 bases at J, with 17 bases in the middle. The CDR3 bases are TGTGCCAGCAGCCCAGTCAGGGTTCGGGATTCACCCCTCCACTTT. As protein: CASSPVRVRDSPLHF.

The V and J genes are TRBV20-1 and TRBJ2-1; no definite D call. This CDR3 is built from 11 residues. Germline CDR1 is DFQATT and CDR2 is SNEGSKA (reference sequence). V shed 5 bases and J shed 7 bases, with 9 bases lying between them. CDR3 sequence: CSAPGWNEQFF. CDR3 nucleotide sequence: TGCAGTGCTCCCGGTTGGAATGAGCAGTTCTTC.

This rearrangement joins TRBV3-1 to TRBJ2-7, with D unclear. Germline V gene data show CDR1 as LGHDT and CDR2 as YNNKEL (reference sequence). V shed 3 bases and J shed 6 bases, with 9 bases lying between them. This CDR3 has 12 residues. This CDR3 is CASSHAGSEQYF. Written as DNA, the CDR3 is TGTGCCAGCAGCCACGCCGGGTCCGAGCAGTACTTC.

V usage is TRBV7-2 and J usage is TRBJ2-3, with TRBD2 matching over 11 bases. Losses at the gene ends were 5 bases for V and 6 bases for J; bases not matched to a gene: 10. The CDR3 sequence is 16 residues long. Germline lookup yields CDR1 SGHTA and CDR2 FQGNSA. CDR3 in amino acids: CASSRSGRALGDTQYF. DNA of the CDR3: TGTGCCAGCAGCCGTAGCGGGAGGGCCTTAGGGGATACGCAGTATTTT.

This clonotype has more than one count but fewer than ten. This chain uses TRBV12-3 or TRBV12-4 with TRBJ2-5, with 11 positions matching TRBD2. The CDR3 consists of 14 residues. V lost 6 bases, J lost 5 bases, and 5 bases stayed unmatched. CDR3 nucleotide sequence: TGTGCCAGCAGAACTAGCGGGGGAGGGGAGACCCAGTACTTC. The encoded protein is CASRTSGGGETQYF.

The chain uses TRBV20-1 and TRBJ2-7; 11 positions match TRBD2. The CDR3 runs to 16 residues. Germline loops: CDR1 DFQATT, CDR2 SNEGSKA (reference sequence). The junction had 11 bases not matched to a gene; V was cut back by 6 bases and J by 1 base. The CDR3 DNA is TGCAGTGCCCAGAACCCAACTAGCGGGGGTTCCTACGAGCAGTACTTC. Encoded protein: CSAQNPTSGGSYEQYF.

This clonotype showed up many times. J is TRBJ1-1 and V is TRBV6-5; D possibly corresponds to TRBD1 (5 bases). CDR1 is MNHEY and CDR2 is SVGAGI in the germline V gene. The germline V and J ends were trimmed by 2 bases and 1 base, with 8 bases remaining between them. CDR3 length: 14 amino acids. CDR3 residues: CASSYRGENTEAFF. DNA for the CDR3: TGTGCCAGCAGTTACCGGGGCGAGAACACTGAAGCTTTCTTT.

V and J are TRBV20-1 and TRBJ1-2, with D uncertain. Germline V gene data show CDR1 as DFQATT and CDR2 as SNEGSKA (reference sequence). The CDR3 runs to 10 residues. V shed 6 bases and J shed 6 bases, with 8 bases lying between them. The CDR3 loop reads CSAAGNGYTF. DNA of the CDR3: TGCAGTGCCGCCGGGAATGGCTACACCTTC.

This chain uses TRBV5-6 with TRBJ2-3; possible D gene TRBD1, 6 bases. The CDR3 is 14 residues long. Per germline, CDR1 SGHDT and CDR2 YYEEEE. Trimming took off 1 base at V and 5 bases at J, with 11 bases between the two ends. The CDR3 here is CASSLRDTKDTQYF. The DNA of the CDR3 is TGTGCCAGCAGCTTGAGGGACACAAAAGATACGCAGTATTTT.